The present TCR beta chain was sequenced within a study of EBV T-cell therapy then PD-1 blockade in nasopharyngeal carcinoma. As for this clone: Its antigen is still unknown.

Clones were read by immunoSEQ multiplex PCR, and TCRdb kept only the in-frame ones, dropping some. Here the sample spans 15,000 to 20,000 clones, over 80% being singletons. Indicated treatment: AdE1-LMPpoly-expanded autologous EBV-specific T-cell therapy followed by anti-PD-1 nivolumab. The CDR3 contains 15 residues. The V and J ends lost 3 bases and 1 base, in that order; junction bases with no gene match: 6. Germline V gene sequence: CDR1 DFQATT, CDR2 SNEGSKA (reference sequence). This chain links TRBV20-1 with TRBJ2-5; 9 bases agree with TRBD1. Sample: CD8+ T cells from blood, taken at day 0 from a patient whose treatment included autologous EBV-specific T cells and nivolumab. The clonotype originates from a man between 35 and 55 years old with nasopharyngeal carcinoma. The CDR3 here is CSASDGQGLQETQYF. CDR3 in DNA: TGCAGTGCTAGTGATGGACAGGGGCTCCAAGAGACCCAGTACTTC.